This TCR beta chain is drawn from a study of OX40 agonist ivuxolimab in advanced cancers. Germline V gives CDR1 SGHRS, CDR2 YFSETQ. Trimming cost V 3 bases and J 2 bases; bases outside gene matches: 4. This CDR3 spans 15 amino acids. Clones were sequenced by immunoSEQ multiplex PCR, and TCRdb holds only the in-frame ones, with some missing. The top ten clones hold 0.8% to 1% of a sample with approximately 120,000 clones, around 92% of them seen once. Sequencing used CD4+ or CD8+ T cells sorted from blood, obtained in a trial of the OX40 agonist ivuxolimab. The TCR sequence derives from an adult with an advanced solid tumor such as melanoma, head and neck, liver or kidney cancer. The chain employs TRBV5-1 and TRBJ2-2; 7 bases agree with TRBD2. The chain's CDR3 is CASSSEGLNTGELFF. CDR3 DNA sequence: TGCGCCAGCAGCTCGGAGGGACTAAACACCGGGGAGCTGTTTTTT.